These 21 T cell receptor beta chains originate from one sample sequenced in a study of T cell responses to AZD1222 COVID-19 vaccine. The table came from immunoSEQ multiplex PCR; TCRdb's copy has only in-frame clones and leaves some out. Of roughly 180,000 clones listed, over 80% are singletons. The sample consisted of peripheral blood, taken on day 0 of AZD1222 vaccination. The origin of the receptors is an adult in good health.

The V gene is TRBV19, the J gene TRBJ2-1; TRBD2 aligns across 10 bases. V shed 2 bases and J 7 bases; nucleotides not matched to a gene: 5. The CDR3 sequence is 15 residues long. The germline CDR1 and CDR2 sequences are LNHDA and SQIVND (reference sequence). Here the CDR3 reads CASSIKAGGLNEQFF. The CDR3 DNA sequence: TGTGCCAGTAGTATAAAAGCGGGGGGGCTTAATGAGCAGTTCTTC. The full variable domain, rest sourced from reference TRBV19 and TRBJ2-1, is DGGITQSPKYLFRKEGQNVTLSCEQNLNHDAMYWYRQDPGQGLRLIYYSQIVNDFQKGDIAEGYSVSREKKESFPLTVTSAQKNPTAFYLCASSIKAGGLNEQFFGPGTRLTVL.

V gene TRBV6-2 or TRBV6-3 combines with J gene TRBJ2-7, with D uncertain. Per germline, CDR1 MNHEY and CDR2 SVGEGT. Trimming cost V 4 bases and J 2 bases, with 15 bases left between them. The length of the CDR3 is 15 residues. The CDR3 reads CASSSHPGLPYEQYF. DNA of the CDR3: TGTGCCAGCAGTTCCCACCCGGGTCTACCCTACGAGCAGTACTTC.

The genes are TRBV12-3 or TRBV12-4 and TRBJ1-2; no reliable D call. V gave up 3 bases and J gave up 3 bases, with 5 bases separating them. This CDR3 has 12 residues. CDR3 nucleotides: TGTGCCAGCAGTTTTGAAGACTATGGCTACACCTTC. Encoded protein: CASSFEDYGYTF.

This clone came up once. The V call is TRBV19, the J call TRBJ1-2; 9 bases fit TRBD1. J lost 2 bases, V lost 5 bases, and 6 bases had no gene match. This CDR3 has 15 residues. Germline CDR1 reads LNHDA; CDR2 reads SQIVND (reference sequence). The CDR3 loop reads CASSPDRGTNYGYTF. The DNA for the CDR3 is TGTGCCAGTAGTCCTGACAGGGGGACCAACTATGGCTACACCTTC.

Regarding this clone: Distinct nucleotide sequences in the sample also encode this CDR3. The chain links TRBV9 to TRBJ2-7, with D unclear. V lost 2 bases, J lost 0 bases, and 9 bases lay in between. CDR3 size: 14 residues. From germline, CDR1 is SGDLS and CDR2 YYNGEE. The CDR3 spells CASSVAASSYEQYF. CDR3 in DNA: TGTGCCAGCAGCGTGGCGGCTAGCTCCTACGAGCAGTACTTC.

On this clone itself: Other DNA sequences within the sample encode an identical CDR3. This chain links TRBV7-2 with TRBJ1-4; D gene ambiguous. Germline CDR1 reads SGHTA; CDR2 reads FQGNSA. Trimming took off 2 bases at V and 0 bases at J, with 10 bases between the two ends. The CDR3 sequence is 16 residues long. CDR3: CASSLSRGATNEKLFF. In DNA, the CDR3 is TGTGCCAGCAGCTTATCCAGAGGCGCAACTAATGAAAAACTGTTTTTT. Full variable domain (remainder filled in from reference TRBV7-2 and TRBJ1-4): GAGVSQSPSNKVTEKGKDVELRCDPISGHTALYWYRQSLGQGLEFLIYFQGNSAPDKSGLPSDRFSAERTGGSVSTLTIQRTQQEDSAVYLCASSLSRGATNEKLFFGSGTQLSVL.

This clone is a singleton in its sample. J is TRBJ1-5 and V is TRBV19; D might be TRBD1 (6 bases). Germline assignment: CDR1 LNHDA and CDR2 SQIVND (reference sequence). The CDR3 has 14 residues. Trimming cost V 0 bases and J 6 bases, with 9 bases left between them. This chain's CDR3 is CASSIEGGPQPQHF. CDR3 coding DNA: TGTGCCAGTAGTATAGAGGGGGGGCCTCAGCCCCAGCATTTT.

This clone has more than one count but fewer than ten. The genes are TRBV10-3 and TRBJ2-1; 12 bases map to TRBD1. The germline CDR1 and CDR2 sequences are ENHRY and SYGVKD. Losses at the gene ends were 11 bases for V and 8 bases for J; bases not matched to a gene: 7. This CDR3 comprises 13 residues. The CDR3 loop reads CAVGDRGLDEQFF. CDR3 nucleotide sequence: TGTGCCGTAGGGGACAGGGGGCTCGATGAGCAGTTCTTC.

V is TRBV18 and J is TRBJ1-6; 10 nucleotides line up with TRBD1. Germline trimming cut 4 bases from V and 8 bases from J; bases unmatched to any gene: 2. CDR1 is KGHSH and CDR2 is LQKENI in the germline V gene. This CDR3 comprises 14 residues. The CDR3: CASSRQGADSPLHF. The CDR3 region has the DNA TGTGCCAGCTCACGACAGGGGGCGGATTCACCCCTCCACTTT.

J is TRBJ1-3 and V is TRBV9; no reliable D call. Germline V gene lookup returns CDR1 SGDLS and CDR2 YYNGEE. The CDR3 runs 14 residues. Trimming shortened V by 5 bases and J by 9 bases, and 18 bases separated the two germline ends. CDR3 bases: TGTGCCAGCAGTGCCACGAGTGCTCTGGGCACCATATATTTT. Residues: CASSATSALGTIYF. The full variable domain, in which reference TRBV9 and TRBJ1-3 provide the parts outside the CDR3, is DSGVTQTPKHLITATGQRVTLRCSPRSGDLSVYWYQQSLDQGLQFLIQYYNGEERAKGNILERFSAQQFPDLHSELNLSSLELGDSALYFCASSATSALGTIYFGEGSWLTVV.

This chain uses TRBV15 with TRBJ2-1, with 12 bases identical to TRBD2. V shed 3 bases and J 6 bases; nucleotides not matched to a gene: 12. The CDR3 is made up of 18 amino acids. CDR1 is LNHNV, CDR2 YYDKDF, per germline (reference sequence). This chain's CDR3 is CATSRGLAGLSNGNEQFF. As DNA, the CDR3 is TGTGCCACCAGCAGGGGACTAGCGGGCCTTAGTAATGGCAATGAGCAGTTCTTC. The whole variable domain, remainder taken from reference TRBV15 and TRBJ2-1, is DAMVIQNPRYQVTQFGKPVTLSCSQTLNHNVMYWYQQKSSQAPKLLFHYYDKDFNNEADTPDNFQSRRPNTSFCFLDIRSPGLGDTAMYLCATSRGLAGLSNGNEQFFGPGTRLTVL.

The V and J genes are TRBV5-4 and TRBJ1-6; D possibly corresponds to TRBD1 (5 bases). Trimming removed 2 bases at V and 10 bases at J, with 16 bases between. In germline, CDR1 is SGHNT, CDR2 YYREEE (reference sequence). This CDR3 region has 15 residues. The DNA for the CDR3 is TGTGCCAGCAGCTTTAGGCGGGGCGGAGGATCACCCCTCCACTTT. Translated: CASSFRRGGGSPLHF.

This chain uses TRBV5-4 with TRBJ2-4; 9 bases are a match to TRBD1. After removal of 2 bases from V and 9 bases from J, the junction contained 12 bases not matched to a gene. From germline, CDR1 is SGHNT and CDR2 YYREEE (reference sequence). This CDR3 has 16 residues. This CDR3 reads CASSFPLGQGSFIQYF. As DNA, the CDR3 is TGTGCCAGCAGCTTCCCCCTGGGACAGGGTAGTTTCATTCAGTACTTC.

This clone has only one observation. The chain links TRBV7-9 to TRBJ2-1; no reliable D call. CDR1 SEHNR and CDR2 FQNEAQ come from the germline V gene (reference sequence). The CDR3 length is 13 residues. The ends were cut back, 1 base at V and 6 bases at J, with 7 bases in the middle. For the CDR3, the DNA is TGTGCCAGCAGCTTAGGAGTTAGCAATGAGCAGTTCTTC. Translated, it gives CASSLGVSNEQFF.

The chain combines TRBV30 with TRBJ2-7; D is undetermined. V lost 2 bases, J lost 5 bases, and 13 bases lay in between. CDR1 is GTSNPN and CDR2 is SVGIG in the germline V gene (reference sequence). The CDR3 has 13 residues. As DNA, the CDR3 is TGTGCCTGGAGTTACCCCCCAAGGAACGAGCAGTACTTC. It yields the protein CAWSYPPRNEQYF.

CDR3 sequence (DNA): TGCGCCAGCAGCCGCCCCGGCCGCGGCACCGGGGAGCTGTTTTTT. Translated: CASSRPGRGTGELFF. This chain connects TRBV5-1 to TRBJ2-2; D not certain. Trimming took off 4 bases at V and 4 bases at J, with 14 bases between the two ends. The CDR3 contains 15 residues. Germline lookup yields CDR1 SGHRS and CDR2 YFSETQ. The full variable domain, its missing parts supplied by reference TRBV5-1 and TRBJ2-2, is KAGVTQTPRYLIKTRGQQVTLSCSPISGHRSVSWYQQTPGQGLQFLFEYFSETQRNKGNFPGRFSGRQFSNSRSEMNVSTLELGDSALYLCASSRPGRGTGELFFGEGSRLTVL.

The chain recombines TRBV11-3 with TRBJ2-3, with D perhaps TRBD2 (5 bases). V was pared by 5 bases and J by 0 bases, with 9 bases between. The CDR3 is 14 amino acids. The germline CDR1 and CDR2 sequences are SGHNT and YENEEA. Here the CDR3 reads CASSPGLSTDTQYF. CDR3 DNA: TGTGCCAGCAGCCCCGGACTGAGCACAGATACGCAGTATTTT.

The chain couples TRBV10-3 to TRBJ1-2; D is unresolved. V was cut by 0 bases and J by 0 bases, with 8 bases left in between. Germline V CDR1 and CDR2: ENHRY, SYGVKD. The CDR3 has 15 amino acids. The CDR3 sequence is CAISESQYPNYGYTF. In DNA form, the CDR3 reads TGTGCCATCAGTGAGTCCCAGTACCCTAACTATGGCTACACCTTC.

The gene calls are TRBV6-5 and TRBJ2-7; D unresolved. Trimming shortened V by 5 bases and J by 3 bases, and 11 bases separated the two germline ends. CDR1 is MNHEY, CDR2 SVGAGI, per germline. The CDR3 runs to 13 residues. The CDR3 sequence is CASSTVDGYEQYF. As DNA, the CDR3 is TGTGCCAGCAGTACCGTAGACGGCTACGAGCAGTACTTC.

The V call is TRBV9, the J call TRBJ1-1, with 12 bases lining up with TRBD1. The CDR3 sequence is 16 residues long. Germline lookup yields CDR1 SGDLS and CDR2 YYNGEE. Trimming at V came to 4 bases and at J to 2 bases, leaving 6 bases not matched to a gene. CDR3 sequence: CASSSRDRGLNTEAFF. The CDR3, as DNA: TGTGCCAGCAGCTCCCGGGACAGGGGGCTAAACACTGAAGCTTTCTTT.

Here the CDR3 DNA reads TGTGCCAGCGGGAAGACAGGAGATATTCTTTATGGCTACACCTTC. The encoded protein is CASGKTGDILYGYTF. This chain links TRBV28 with TRBJ1-2, with D possibly TRBD1 on 6 matching bases. Trimming removed 8 bases at V and 5 bases at J, with 21 bases between. The germline gives CDR1 MDHEN, CDR2 SYDVKM. The CDR3 is made up of 15 amino acids.